This is a list of T cell receptor beta chains from one sample in a study of shared clonotypes between healthy human individuals. Sequencing used immunoSEQ multiplex PCR; TCRdb keeps in-frame clones, though not all of them. The sample lists about 2,100,000 clones; about 92% were seen once. Sample: naive CD8+ T cells from PBMCs. All receptors derive from a man younger than 35 in good health. Some clones in this sample may be carry-over from other donors' samples. The CDR3 runs from the conserved cysteine through the conserved F or W. A D gene is named only where the DNA matches it firmly. Rows may omit the clone size; those that give it use once, few, many or a size class.

clone size	CDR3 length	V gene	J gene	D gene	CDR3 protein	CDR3 DNA
NA	12	TRBV5-1	TRBJ2-7	TRBD1	CASSFDRGEQYF	TGCGCCAGCAGCTTTGACAGGGGCGAGCAGTACTTC
few	14	TRBV4-1	TRBJ1-1	TRBD1	CASSQFRGGTEAFF	TGCGCCAGCAGCCAGTTCAGGGGGGGCACTGAAGCTTTCTTT
NA	16	TRBV9	TRBJ2-1	NA	CASSVASRGNYNEQFF	TGTGCCAGCAGCGTAGCGAGCCGGGGGAACTACAATGAGCAGTTCTTC
once	13	TRBV9	TRBJ1-5	NA	CASSDNGGQPQHF	TGTGCCAGCAGCGACAACGGGGGCCAGCCCCAGCATTTT
NA	14	TRBV6-1	TRBJ2-5	NA	CASPGSGARETQYF	TGTGCCAGCCCGGGTTCGGGGGCACGTGAGACCCAGTACTTC
NA	16	TRBV4-3	TRBJ2-1	TRBD2	CASSQDRRRRGDEQFF	TGCGCCAGCAGCCAAGATCGGCGGAGGCGGGGGGATGAGCAGTTCTTC
once	13	TRBV6-5	TRBJ2-1	NA	CASSWPGGYEQFF	TGTGCCAGCAGTTGGCCCGGGGGATATGAGCAGTTCTTC
NA	14	TRBV6-6	TRBJ2-7	TRBD2	CASSFSGGSYEQYF	TGTGCCAGCAGTTTTAGCGGGGGCTCCTACGAGCAGTACTTC
NA	20	TRBV7-3	TRBJ2-2	TRBD2	CASSPRPLASGSLRTGELFF	TGTGCCAGCAGCCCCCGGCCATTGGCTAGCGGGAGTTTGAGGACCGGGGAGCTGTTTTTT
NA	15	TRBV9	TRBJ2-5	NA	CASSAEQAYQETQYF	TGTGCCAGCAGCGCGGAGCAGGCGTACCAAGAGACCCAGTACTTC
NA	15	TRBV10-3	TRBJ2-2	NA	CAINPGTPSTGELFF	TGTGCCATTAACCCCGGGACGCCGAGTACCGGGGAGCTGTTTTTT
NA	15	TRBV27	TRBJ2-7	NA	CASSLVLGSSYEQYF	TGTGCCAGCAGTTTGGTGTTAGGTTCCTCCTACGAGCAGTACTTC
NA	14	TRBV28	TRBJ2-2	TRBD1	CASGQGVNTGELFF	TGTGCCAGCGGACAGGGGGTGAACACCGGGGAGCTGTTTTTT
NA	13	TRBV6-5	TRBJ1-1	NA	CASSYRGPTEAFF	TGTGCCAGCAGTTATAGGGGCCCCACTGAAGCTTTCTTT
few	13	TRBV4-1	TRBJ1-1	NA	CASSPTGGTEAFF	TGCGCCAGCAGCCCGACCGGGGGGACTGAAGCTTTCTTT
NA	17	TRBV28	TRBJ2-2	TRBD1	CASSLRMTGGLTGELFF	TGTGCCAGCAGTTTAAGAATGACAGGGGGCCTCACCGGGGAGCTGTTTTTT
NA	14	TRBV30	TRBJ2-3	TRBD1	CAWSGQGALDTQYF	TGTGCCTGGAGTGGGCAGGGGGCTTTGGATACGCAGTATTTT
NA	17	TRBV5-1	TRBJ2-1	TRBD1	CASSFTEDRGVYNEQFF	TGCGCCAGCAGCTTTACGGAAGACAGGGGCGTCTACAATGAGCAGTTCTTC
NA	13	TRBV7-9	TRBJ2-7	NA	CASSLDRSYEQYF	TGTGCCAGCAGCTTAGACAGGTCCTACGAGCAGTACTTC
NA	15	TRBV19	TRBJ2-1	TRBD2	CASSTWTSGFNEQFF	TGTGCCAGTAGTACCTGGACTAGCGGGTTCAATGAGCAGTTCTTC
NA	17	TRBV28	TRBJ2-1	NA	CASSFGVGGSEYNEQFF	TGTGCCAGCAGTTTTGGGGTGGGCGGCTCCGAATACAATGAGCAGTTCTTC
NA	14	TRBV6-5	TRBJ2-7	NA	CASSQFEGRAEQYF	TGTGCCAGCAGTCAATTTGAGGGACGTGCCGAGCAGTACTTC
NA	15	TRBV11-2	TRBJ2-7	TRBD1	CASSSGTGPSGEQYF	TGTGCCAGCAGCTCGGGGACAGGACCCTCTGGAGAGCAGTACTTC
NA	14	TRBV2	TRBJ2-2	NA	CASSRDDHTGELFF	TGTGCCAGCTCCCGAGACGATCACACCGGGGAGCTGTTTTTT
NA	16	TRBV7-2	TRBJ2-7	TRBD2	CASSLEWREGPHEQYF	TGTGCCAGCAGCTTAGAATGGCGGGAGGGCCCCCACGAGCAGTACTTC
NA	14	TRBV19	TRBJ2-1	TRBD1	CASSVTGTGNEQFF	TGTGCCAGTAGCGTGACAGGGACGGGCAATGAGCAGTTCTTC
NA	18	TRBV28	TRBJ2-1	NA	CASRPGPWAIGSYNEQFF	TGTGCCAGCAGGCCCGGGCCCTGGGCGATAGGCTCCTACAATGAGCAGTTCTTC